Listed here are 24 T cell receptor beta chains from one sample, sequenced in a study of Graves' ophthalmopathy and Graves' hyperthyroidism. TCR beta CDR3 regions were amplified from RNA transcripts. RT-PCR with HTBI primers came first, then second-round multiplex PCR. TCRdb re-called the multiplex PCR reads with MiXCR, one entry per CDR3 protein. The data contain more than 300,000 distinct CDR3 sequences, approximately 15% of them singletons. The specimen was peripheral blood. The receptors derive from a woman between 18 and 30 years old with stable Graves' hyperthyroidism.

This clonotype has ten or more counts. Mismatch with germline at one junction end may stem from a read error. The gene calls are TRBV3-1 and TRBJ1-1, with TRBD1 as a possible D gene (6 bases). The CDR3 has 13 amino acids. Germline CDR1 LGHDT, CDR2 YNNKEL (reference sequence). In nucleotides, the CDR3 is TGTGCCAGCAGCCAAGTTCGGGGGGCTGAAGCCTTCTTT. Amino acid sequence: CASSQVRGAEAFF.

In this sample, this clonotype turned up many times. The chain joins TRBV7-2 to TRBJ2-5, with D tentatively TRBD1 (5 bases). V lost 2 bases and J lost 1, with 11 bases in between. Germline CDR1 SGHTA, CDR2 FQGNSA. CDR3 length: 15 residues. The CDR3 region is CASSLFSTAQETQYF. The CDR3 DNA reads TGTGCCAGCAGCTTATTTTCGACAGCCCAAGAGACCCAGTACTTC.

This clonotype appeared many times. V and J are TRBV6-5 and TRBJ2-6, with TRBD2 as a possible D gene (7 bases). V dropped 4 bases and J dropped 0 bases, with 19 bases sitting between them. Per germline, CDR1 MNHEY and CDR2 SVGAGI. The CDR3 spans 19 residues. Here the CDR3 reads CASSSWGGATFSGANVLTF. CDR3 DNA sequence: TGTGCCAGCAGTTCCTGGGGGGGGGCCACCTTCTCTGGGGCCAACGTCCTGACTTTC.

In this sample, this clonotype turned up many times. The chain's CDR3 is CASSSLRQGNYGYTF. DNA for the CDR3: TGTGCCAGCAGCTCCCTTCGACAGGGAAACTATGGCTACACCTTC. The V gene is TRBV11-2, the J gene TRBJ1-2; 7 bases fit TRBD1. V lost 4 bases and J lost 2; bases outside the gene matches: 7. This CDR3 comprises 15 residues. CDR1 is SGHAT, CDR2 FQNNGV, per germline.

This clonotype was recorded at least ten times. The V gene is TRBV10-2, the J gene TRBJ1-2; D is unresolved. Germline CDR1 WSHSY, CDR2 SAAADI. The CDR3 length is 14 residues. Trimming pared 5 bases from V and 4 bases from J, leaving 14 bases between. The CDR3, as DNA: TGCGCCAGCAGTCAAGACCTTAAGCCCTATGGCTACACCTTC. It is translated as CASSQDLKPYGYTF.

V is TRBV9 and J is TRBJ1-1; D is unclear. This CDR3 is 12 amino acids long. Germline CDR1 is SGDLS and CDR2 is YYNGEE. Trimming shortened V by 4 bases and J by 6 bases, and 10 bases separated the two germline ends. CDR3 sequence reads: CASSRGTAEAFF. CDR3 nucleotide sequence: TGTGCCAGCAGCAGAGGAACAGCTGAAGCTTTCTTT.

The sample holds many counts of this clonotype. The CDR3 coding sequence is TGTGCCAGTAGTACCTTGCTCCTGAGGGCTAATCAGCCCCAGCATTTT. Residues: CASSTLLLRANQPQHF. The chain combines TRBV19 with TRBJ1-5; D not resolved. This CDR3 is built from 16 residues. Trimming pared 4 bases from V and 4 bases from J, leaving 17 bases between. Germline loops: CDR1 LNHDA, CDR2 SQIVND (reference sequence).

This chain uses TRBV5-1 with TRBJ1-3, with unresolved D. The CDR3 covers 16 residues. Between the trimmed V and J ends, which lost 0 bases and 4 bases, there was a span of 14 bases. Per germline, CDR1 SGHRS and CDR2 YFSETQ. CDR3: CASSLADSDPGNTIYF. The CDR3 bases are TGCGCCAGCAGCTTGGCCGATTCTGACCCGGGAAACACCATATATTTT.

This clonotype was observed at least ten times. The chain carries TRBV5-1 and TRBJ2-2; D may be TRBD1 (6 bases). This CDR3 is built from 14 residues. The ends were cut back, 1 base at V and 5 bases at J, with 9 bases in the middle. Germline values: CDR1 SGHRS, CDR2 YFSETQ. The chain's CDR3 is CASSLPQGTGELFF. The CDR3 DNA reads as TGCGCCAGCAGCTTGCCCCAGGGGACCGGGGAGCTGTTTTTT.

This clonotype was found many times. The chain has TRBV24-1 and TRBJ1-6; unclear D gene. CDR1 is KGHDR and CDR2 is SFDVKD in the germline V gene. V shed 8 bases and J shed 2 bases, with 21 bases lying between them. The CDR3 has 18 amino acids. The CDR3 bases are TGTGCCACCATCTGCCTCAACCCTCTCCGAACCTATAATTCACCCCTCCACTTT. Its translation is CATICLNPLRTYNSPLHF.

This clonotype was observed a handful of times. At one end the junction does not follow the germline gene, possibly because of a read error. J is TRBJ2-7 and V is TRBV29-1, with D tentatively TRBD1 (6 bases). The CDR3 has 13 amino acids. CDR1 and CDR2 from the germline V gene are SQVTM and ANQGSEA. DNA for the CDR3: TGCAGCGTTGGCGGCCGGGACAAGGGTCCTAGAAACTTC. Its translation is CSVGGRDKGPRNF.

This clonotype was seen at least ten times. The rearrangement uses TRBV11-1 and TRBJ1-1; D unclear. The CDR3 is 18 amino acids. Trimming removed 2 bases from V and 0 bases from J, with 19 bases in between. The germline gives CDR1 SGHAT, CDR2 FQDESV (reference sequence). Here the CDR3 reads CASSLRSLLLGMNTEAFF. CDR3 DNA: TGTGCCAGCAGCTTAAGGAGTTTACTACTGGGGATGAACACTGAAGCTTTCTTT.

The chain recombines TRBV5-4 with TRBJ1-2; a weak D match, TRBD1 (5 bases). V lost 2 bases to trimming and J lost 13 bases, with 15 bases between them. CDR1 is SGHNT, CDR2 YYREEE, per germline (reference sequence). This CDR3 contains 12 residues. CDR3 coding DNA: TGTGCCAGCAGCTTAGACATTGCTGGGGGCACCTTC. Amino acids: CASSLDIAGGTF.

The chain has TRBV9 and TRBJ2-5, with 7 bases aligning to TRBD2. This CDR3 has 16 amino acids. Germline V gene lookup returns CDR1 SGDLS and CDR2 YYNGEE. V lost 0 bases, J lost 1 base, and 6 bases stayed unmatched. CDR3 sequence: CASSVGPWTSQETQYF. CDR3 bases: TGTGCCAGCAGCGTAGGGCCCTGGACTAGCCAAGAGACCCAGTACTTC.

A word on this clonotype: No conserved phenylalanine or tryptophan is present at the end of the CDR3, so a read error is the likely explanation. The rearrangement links TRBV12-3 or TRBV12-4 to TRBJ2-7; D unclear. V lost 5 bases, J lost 4 bases, and 6 bases lay in between. The CDR3 sequence is 11 residues long. The CDR3 nucleotides read TGTGCCAGCAGTCTCGGGTACGAGCAGTACTTG. Translation: CASSLGYEQYL.

This clonotype was seen many times. The V and J genes are TRBV6-5 and TRBJ2-5; 15 positions agree with TRBD2. The CDR3 runs 18 residues. The germline gives CDR1 MNHEY, CDR2 SVGAGI. The junction had 12 bases not matched to a gene; V was cut back by 8 bases and J by 2 bases. CDR3 coding DNA: TGTGCCAGCTTGGGGACTAGCGGGGGGCTCCGGGGGCAAGAGACCCAGTACTTC. Amino acids: CASLGTSGGLRGQETQYF.

This clonotype was counted ten times or more. J is TRBJ2-2 and V is TRBV19; 7 bases line up with TRBD2. J was trimmed by 3 bases and V by 7 bases; bases with no gene match: 5. Germline CDR1 and CDR2: LNHDA and SQIVND (reference sequence). The CDR3 loop spans 14 amino acids. CDR3 in DNA: TGTGCCAGTAAAGATAGCGGGTACACCGGGGAGCTGTTTTTT. Translating gives CASKDSGYTGELFF.

This clonotype was counted many times. CDR3 residues: CASSRTDYEQYF. As DNA, the CDR3 is TGTGCCAGCAGTAGGACAGACTACGAGCAGTACTTC. The chain carries TRBV7-9 and TRBJ2-7; D is possibly TRBD1 (6 bases). V was clipped by 6 bases and J by 3 bases, with 9 bases between them. This CDR3 contains 12 residues. CDR1 is SEHNR and CDR2 is FQNEAQ in the germline V gene (reference sequence).

This chain uses TRBV11-2 with TRBJ1-3; TRBD1 matches at 7 bases. V was pared by 4 bases and J by 2 bases, with 14 bases of the junction left unmatched. The length of the CDR3 is 18 residues. In germline, CDR1 is SGHAT, CDR2 FQNNGV. The CDR3 nucleotides read TGTGCCAGCAGCTCTGACAGGGTCAGACCGAAACCTGGAAACACCATATATTTT. Translation: CASSSDRVRPKPGNTIYF. Looking up the rest from reference TRBV11-2 and TRBJ1-3 gives the full variable domain: EAGVAQSPRYKIIEKRQSVAFWCNPISGHATLYWYQQILGQGPKLLIQFQNNGVVDDSQLPKDRFSAERLKGVDSTLKIQPAKLEDSAVYLCASSSDRVRPKPGNTIYFGEGSWLTVV.

This clonotype was seen many times. This chain uses TRBV11-2 with TRBJ1-2; tentatively, D is TRBD1 (6 bases). V was pared by 10 bases and J by 7 bases, with 19 bases between. CDR3 length: 13 amino acids. Germline assignment: CDR1 SGHAT and CDR2 FQNNGV. CDR3 region: CATSRAGVRGYTF. For the CDR3, the DNA is TGTGCCACCTCCCGGGCAGGGGTTCGTGGCTACACCTTC.

This clonotype was counted at least ten times. The V gene is TRBV11-2, the J gene TRBJ2-7; TRBD2 might be the D (7 bases). Germline CDR1 and CDR2: SGHAT and FQNNGV. The CDR3 consists of 14 residues. V shed 5 bases and J shed 7 bases, with 18 bases lying between them. The CDR3 here is CASSRGGAQGEQYF. As DNA, the CDR3 is TGTGCCAGCAGCAGAGGGGGGGCCCAGGGGGAGCAGTACTTC. Complete variable domain (other parts from reference TRBV11-2 and TRBJ2-7): EAGVAQSPRYKIIEKRQSVAFWCNPISGHATLYWYQQILGQGPKLLIQFQNNGVVDDSQLPKDRFSAERLKGVDSTLKIQPAKLEDSAVYLCASSRGGAQGEQYFGPGTRLTVT.

This clonotype was observed at least ten times. The genes are TRBV20-1 and TRBJ1-2; D is uncertain. Germline CDR1 reads DFQATT; CDR2 reads SNEGSKA (reference sequence). The V end was cut by 0 bases, the J end by 3 bases, with 8 bases between. CDR3 length equals 13 residues. This chain's CDR3 is CSARDLSYYGYTF. Here the CDR3 DNA reads TGCAGTGCTAGAGATCTAAGCTACTATGGCTACACCTTC.

Many counts were recorded for this clonotype. The CDR3 DNA sequence: TGTGCCAGCAGTTTCGGGGGGTACGGGAACACTGAAGCTTTCTTT. This sequence encodes CASSFGGYGNTEAFF. This rearrangement joins TRBV12-3 or TRBV12-4 to TRBJ1-1, with TRBD1 as a possible D gene (5 bases). There are 15 residues in the CDR3. V lost 3 bases and J 1 base, leaving 12 bases between the germline ends.

This clonotype was counted between two and nine times. This chain uses TRBV6-1 with TRBJ1-5, with 10 positions matching TRBD1. The CDR3 has 14 residues. With V trimmed by 8 bases and J by 4 bases, 5 bases remained unmatched. Germline V gives CDR1 MNHNS, CDR2 SASEGT. The CDR3 DNA reads as TGTGCCAGCGGGGACAGGGGCGCTAATCAGCCCCAGCATTTT. Amino acid sequence: CASGDRGANQPQHF.